This TCR beta chain was identified during a study of OX40 agonist ivuxolimab in advanced cancers. Overall study results and limits: Among the lowest peripheral clonal expansion occurred in 0.1-3.0 mg/kg partial responders.

Assay: immunoSEQ multiplex PCR; the TCRdb copy retains only in-frame clones and omits some. The sample shows 55,000 to 80,000 clones, 81% of them seen only once. Patients who had autoimmune disease history or got systemic immunosuppression were left out. This clone occurred a few times. Its matching antigen is unknown. Trimming removed 1 base from V and 0 bases from J, with 6 bases in between. The CDR3 contains 14 residues. Germline V lookup: CDR1 LGHNA, CDR2 YNFKEQ. The clonotype originates from an adult with an advanced solid tumor such as melanoma, head and neck, liver or kidney cancer. Sequencing was performed on CD4+ or CD8+ T cells sorted from blood, taken in a trial of the OX40 agonist ivuxolimab. The V gene is TRBV4-2, the J gene TRBJ1-2; D might be TRBD1 (5 bases). The CDR3 DNA follows: TGTGCCAGCAGCCAAGGACAGTCTAACTATGGCTACACCTTC. This sequence encodes CASSQGQSNYGYTF.